This TCR beta chain was identified during a study of cytomegalovirus exposure and HLA in healthy donors. Regarding the study as a whole: Presence/absence analyses rested on an assumption that sequencing depth was roughly uniform across donors. A prior analysis recorded that most TCR beta V segments were productive about 90% or about 30% of the time.

A word on this clone: Its antigen is not known.

PCR amplification relied on 60 Vbeta primers (plus 13 Jbeta primers). Repertoires were generated with immunoSEQ multiplex PCR, while TCRdb's copy carries only in-frame clones and drops some. Of roughly 110,000 clones listed, around two thirds are singletons. The sequence was collected from a woman aged 40 to 50 in good health and CMV-seropositive. Sample: PBMCs.

CDR3 amino acids: CAWSKGPMTDTQYF. The DNA for the CDR3 is TGTGCCTGGAGCAAGGGGCCCATGACAGATACGCAGTATTTT. This chain uses TRBV30 with TRBJ2-3, with D maybe TRBD1 (5 bases). CDR1 is GTSNPN and CDR2 is SVGIG in the germline V gene (reference sequence). V was cut by 3 bases and J by 3 bases, with 13 bases left in between. The CDR3 covers 14 residues.